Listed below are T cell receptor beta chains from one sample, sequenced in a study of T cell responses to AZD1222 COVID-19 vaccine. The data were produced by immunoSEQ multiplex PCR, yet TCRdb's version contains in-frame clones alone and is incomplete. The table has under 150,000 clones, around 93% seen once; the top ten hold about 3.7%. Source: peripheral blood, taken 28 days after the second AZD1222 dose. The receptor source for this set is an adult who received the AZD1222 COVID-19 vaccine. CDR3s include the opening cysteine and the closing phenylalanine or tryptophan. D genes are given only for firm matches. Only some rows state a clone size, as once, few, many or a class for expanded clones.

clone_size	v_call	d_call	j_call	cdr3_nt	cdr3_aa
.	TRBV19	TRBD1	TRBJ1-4	TGTGCCAGTCACCGGGACAGAGATGAAAAACTGTTTTTT	CASHRDRDEKLFF
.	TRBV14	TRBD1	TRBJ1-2	TGTGCCAGCAGCCAAGAGCTCACCGGGACAGGGGACGGCTACACCTTC	CASSQELTGTGDGYTF
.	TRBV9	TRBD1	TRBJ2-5	TGTGCCAGCAGCAATTCGGGACAGAAAGAGACCCAGTACTTC	CASSNSGQKETQYF
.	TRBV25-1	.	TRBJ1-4	TGTGCCAGCAGTGAATTGGGCCTGGAGAGGGAAAAACTGTTTTTT	CASSELGLEREKLFF
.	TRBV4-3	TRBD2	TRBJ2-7	TGCGCCAGCAGCCAAGAAGGCTGGGGCTCTAGCGGGGTATACGAGCAGTACTTC	CASSQEGWGSSGVYEQYF
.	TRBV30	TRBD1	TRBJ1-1	TGTGCCTGGAGTCTTGGACAGGGCCTCGAAGAAGCTTTCTTT	CAWSLGQGLEEAFF
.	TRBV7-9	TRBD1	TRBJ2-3	TGTGCCAGCAGCGCGACAGGGTTAACAGATACGCAGTATTTT	CASSATGLTDTQYF
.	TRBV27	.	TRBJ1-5	TGTGCCAGCAGTTTATCATCGTCGGGGGCTGGCAATCAGCCCCAGCATTTT	CASSLSSSGAGNQPQHF
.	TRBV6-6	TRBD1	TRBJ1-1	TGTGCCAGCAGCTATGGACAGGGAAACACTGAAGCTTTCTTT	CASSYGQGNTEAFF
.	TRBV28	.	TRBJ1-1	TGTGCCAGCACCCCGCGGCAGGGAGGCACTGAAGCTTTCTTT	CASTPRQGGTEAFF
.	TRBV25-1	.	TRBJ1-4	TGTGCCAGCAGTGAATCGGCAGGGATGAATGAAAAACTGTTTTTT	CASSESAGMNEKLFF
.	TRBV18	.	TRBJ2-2	TGTGCCAGCTCACCCTGGACAGAGAACACCGGGGAGCTGTTTTTT	CASSPWTENTGELFF
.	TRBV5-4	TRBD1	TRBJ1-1	TGTGCCAGCGCGCCGGGACAGAGCTACACTGAAGCTTTCTTT	CASAPGQSYTEAFF
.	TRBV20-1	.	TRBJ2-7	TGCAGTGCTGCCGGGACCTACGAGCAGTACTTC	CSAAGTYEQYF
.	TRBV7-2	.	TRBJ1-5	TGTGCCAGCAGCTTCCGCCCCGGGAGCAATCAGCCCCAGCATTTT	CASSFRPGSNQPQHF
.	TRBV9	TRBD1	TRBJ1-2	TGTGCCAGCAGCCCTAGTAGTGGGGGACAGGGGCGCCCACTCTACTATGGCTACACCTTC	CASSPSSGGQGRPLYYGYTF
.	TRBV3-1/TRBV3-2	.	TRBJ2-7	TGTGCCAGCAGCCATCCCGGCCAGGACAGCGATCGAACCTACTACGAGCAGTACTTC	CASSHPGQDSDRTYYEQYF
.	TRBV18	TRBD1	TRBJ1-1	TGTGCCACAGCGACCTCAGGGGGCGCGGAAGCTTTCTTT	CATATSGGAEAFF
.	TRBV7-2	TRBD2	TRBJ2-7	TGTGCCAGCAGCTTAGGAGCGGGGGCCTACGAGCAGTACTTC	CASSLGAGAYEQYF
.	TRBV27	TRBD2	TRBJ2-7	TGTGCCAGCAGTCTTAGCGGGCCTACCTACGAGCAGTACTTC	CASSLSGPTYEQYF
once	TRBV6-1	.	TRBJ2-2	TGTGCCAGCAGTGAGCAGGGGCACACCGGGGAGCTGTTTTTT	CASSEQGHTGELFF
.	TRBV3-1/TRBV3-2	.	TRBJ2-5	TGTGCCAGCAGCCAAGTGGCAGGGGGGGAGACCCAGTACTTC	CASSQVAGGETQYF
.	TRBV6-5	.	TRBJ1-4	TGTGCCAGCAGGGACAGACTCCATGAAAAACTGTTTTTT	CASRDRLHEKLFF
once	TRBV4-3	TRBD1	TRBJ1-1	TGCGCCAGCAGCTGGGACAGCAACACTGAAGCTTTCTTT	CASSWDSNTEAFF
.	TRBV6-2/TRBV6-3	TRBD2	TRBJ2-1	TGTGCCAGCAGTTACGCGGGAGTGTTGCATGAGCAGTTCTTC	CASSYAGVLHEQFF
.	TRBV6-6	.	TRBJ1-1	TGTGCCAGCAGGAAGACTGGTCTAAATGAAGCTTTCTTT	CASRKTGLNEAFF
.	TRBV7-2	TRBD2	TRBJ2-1	TGTGCCAGCAGCCGCAGAGCGGGAGGGGTGTCGAATGAGCAGTTCTTC	CASSRRAGGVSNEQFF
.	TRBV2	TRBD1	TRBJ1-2	TGTGCCAGCAGTCAGACAGGGTCGGGCTATGGCTACACCTTC	CASSQTGSGYGYTF
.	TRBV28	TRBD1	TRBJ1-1	TGTGCCAGCAGTTTATCAGGGGGGTGGACTGAAGCTTTCTTT	CASSLSGGWTEAFF
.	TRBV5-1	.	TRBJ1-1	TGCGCCAGCAGCAACTTAGGGCCCCGAGTCACTGAAGCTTTCTTT	CASSNLGPRVTEAFF
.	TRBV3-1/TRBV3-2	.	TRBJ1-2	TGTGCCAGCAGCAGTCCCGGGCGCCTAGGAACCTTC	CASSSPGRLGTF
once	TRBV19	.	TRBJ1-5	TGTGCCAGTAGTTTCAGGGAAAAGGGCAATCAGCCCCAGCATTTT	CASSFREKGNQPQHF
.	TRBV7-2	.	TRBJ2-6	TGTGCCAGCAGCGCAGGGTCCCCTGGGGCCAACGTCCTGACTTTC	CASSAGSPGANVLTF
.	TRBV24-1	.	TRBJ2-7	TGTGCCACCAGTGATTTATGGGGTTCCTACGAGCAGTACTTC	CATSDLWGSYEQYF
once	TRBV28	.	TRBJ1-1	TGTGCCAGCCGGGACACTTTGAACACTGAAGCTTTCTTT	CASRDTLNTEAFF
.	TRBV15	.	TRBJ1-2	TGTGCCACCGGGGGAGGGGTGTTCGGCTACACCTTC	CATGGGVFGYTF
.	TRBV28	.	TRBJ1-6	TGTGCCAGCAGTTTATCCACAGGGACCGGGAATTCACCCCTCCACTTT	CASSLSTGTGNSPLHF
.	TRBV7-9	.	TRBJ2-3	TGTGCCAGCAGCTTAGTTCCCTCTGTTTTTGTGCGCACAGATACGCAGTATTTT	CASSLVPSVFVRTDTQYF
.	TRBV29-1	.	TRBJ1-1	TGCAGCGCACACGCCGCAGCGAACACTGAAGCTTTCTTT	CSAHAAANTEAFF
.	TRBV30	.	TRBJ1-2	TGTGCCTGGAGTGCAAACTATGGCTACACCTTC	CAWSANYGYTF
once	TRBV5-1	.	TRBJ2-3	TGCGCCAGCAGCCCAAACACAGATACGCAGTATTTT	CASSPNTDTQYF
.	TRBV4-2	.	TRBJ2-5	TGTGCCAGCAGCCAAGGACAGCTCCAAGAGACCCAGTACTTC	CASSQGQLQETQYF
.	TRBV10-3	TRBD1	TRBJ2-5	TGTGCCATCAGCAGACAGGGGAGCGAGACCCAGTACTTC	CAISRQGSETQYF
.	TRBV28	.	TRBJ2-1	TGTGCCAGCAGTCTAATCGGCTCCTACAATGAGCAGTTCTTC	CASSLIGSYNEQFF
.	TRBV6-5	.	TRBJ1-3	TGTGCCAGCAGAAGACAGGAGGTTTTTGGAAACACCATATATTTT	CASRRQEVFGNTIYF
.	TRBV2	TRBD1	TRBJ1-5	TGTGCCAGCAGCCCCGGGACAGGGGGCAGTCAGCCCCAGCATTTT	CASSPGTGGSQPQHF
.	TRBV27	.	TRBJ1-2	TGTGCCAGCAGTTTAGCCAGAAACTATGGCTACACCTTC	CASSLARNYGYTF
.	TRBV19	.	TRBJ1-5	TGTGCCAGTAGTATCTCACAGGTCTCCAATCAGCCCCAGCATTTT	CASSISQVSNQPQHF
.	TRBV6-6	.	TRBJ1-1	TGTGCCAGCAGTCGGGACCGACCGGGCTCCTATTACACTGAAGCTTTCTTT	CASSRDRPGSYYTEAFF
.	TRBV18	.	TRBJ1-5	TGTGCCAGCTCATCCACCGGAGGGGGGAGTACTCAGCCCCAGCATTTT	CASSSTGGGSTQPQHF
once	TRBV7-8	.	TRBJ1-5	TGTGCCAGCAGCACTTGGTCAGGGGACAATCAGCCCCAGCATTTT	CASSTWSGDNQPQHF
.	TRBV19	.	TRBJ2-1	TGTGCCAGTAGTACCATAGGGGATCAGTTCTTC	CASSTIGDQFF
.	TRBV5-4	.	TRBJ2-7	TGTGCCAGCAGCTTGGAAGGTGGCAGGGCTGTCGAGCAGTACTTC	CASSLEGGRAVEQYF
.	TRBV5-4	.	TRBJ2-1	TGTGCCAGCAGCTTAGAACCCCAGGGTGAGCAGTTCTTC	CASSLEPQGEQFF
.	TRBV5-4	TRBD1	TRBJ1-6	TGTGCCAGCAGCAGTCTACAGGGGGCAGTTACCTATAATTCACCCCTCCACTTT	CASSSLQGAVTYNSPLHF
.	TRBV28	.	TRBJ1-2	TGTGCCAGCAGGAAGACAGACAACTATGGCTACACCTTC	CASRKTDNYGYTF
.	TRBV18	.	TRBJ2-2	TGTGCCAGCTCACCTAACCCGGGACAGAACACCGGGGAGCTGTTTTTT	CASSPNPGQNTGELFF
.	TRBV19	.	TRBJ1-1	TGTGCCAGTACCGCGACAGGCGGAGGCACTGAAGCTTTCTTT	CASTATGGGTEAFF
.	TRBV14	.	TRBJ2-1	TGTGCCAGCAGCCGTTCCTACAATGAGCAGTTCTTC	CASSRSYNEQFF